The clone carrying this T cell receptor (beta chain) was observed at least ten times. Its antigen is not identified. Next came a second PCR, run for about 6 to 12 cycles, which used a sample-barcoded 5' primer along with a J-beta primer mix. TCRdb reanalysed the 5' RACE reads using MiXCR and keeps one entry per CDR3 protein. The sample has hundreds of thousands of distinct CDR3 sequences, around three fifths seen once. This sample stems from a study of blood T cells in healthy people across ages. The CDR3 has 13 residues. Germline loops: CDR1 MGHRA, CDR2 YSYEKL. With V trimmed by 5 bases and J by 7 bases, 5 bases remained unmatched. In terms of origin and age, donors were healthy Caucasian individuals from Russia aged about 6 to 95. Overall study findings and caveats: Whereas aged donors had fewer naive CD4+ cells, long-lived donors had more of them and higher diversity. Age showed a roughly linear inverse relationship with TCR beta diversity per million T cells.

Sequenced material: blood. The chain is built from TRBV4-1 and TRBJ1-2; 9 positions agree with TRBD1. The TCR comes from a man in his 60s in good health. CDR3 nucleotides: TGCGCCAGCAGCGAACAGGGGGCTAGTGGCTACACCTTC. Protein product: CASSEQGASGYTF.